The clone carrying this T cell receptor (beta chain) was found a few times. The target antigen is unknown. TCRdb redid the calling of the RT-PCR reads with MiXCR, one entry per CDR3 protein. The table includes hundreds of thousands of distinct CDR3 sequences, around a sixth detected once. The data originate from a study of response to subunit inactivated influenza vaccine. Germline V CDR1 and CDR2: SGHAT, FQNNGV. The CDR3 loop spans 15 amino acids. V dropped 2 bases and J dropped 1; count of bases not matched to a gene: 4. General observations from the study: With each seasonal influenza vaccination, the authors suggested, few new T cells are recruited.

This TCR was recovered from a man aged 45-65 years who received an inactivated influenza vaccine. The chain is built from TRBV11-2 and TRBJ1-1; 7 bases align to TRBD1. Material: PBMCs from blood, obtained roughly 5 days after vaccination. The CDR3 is CASSLLQGRNTEAFF. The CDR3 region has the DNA TGTGCCAGCAGCTTACTACAGGGGAGGAACACTGAAGCTTTCTTT. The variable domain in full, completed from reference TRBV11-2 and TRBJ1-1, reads EAGVAQSPRYKIIEKRQSVAFWCNPISGHATLYWYQQILGQGPKLLIQFQNNGVVDDSQLPKDRFSAERLKGVDSTLKIQPAKLEDSAVYLCASSLLQGRNTEAFFGQGTRLTVV.